Listed below are T cell receptor beta chains from one sample, sequenced in a study of blood T cell repertoires in COVID-19. Here immunoSEQ multiplex PCR was the method, and the copy in TCRdb shows in-frame clones only, minus some. This sample has roughly 64,000 clones, with approximately 92% found just once. Specimen: peripheral blood. The receptor set was obtained from a woman of 80 years or more with active COVID-19. The CDR3 runs from the conserved cysteine through the conserved F or W. Each record gives: D gene, V gene, J gene, CDR3 DNA, CDR3 protein. The D gene is left open where the match is weak.

>TRBD1|TRBV7-6|TRBJ2-7
TGTGCCAGCAGCCAAGTCGGGACAGGGTCCTACGAGCAGTACTTC
CASSQVGTGSYEQYF
>TRBD2|TRBV3-1/TRBV3-2|TRBJ2-1
TGTGCCAGCAGCCTAATATTCTTTAGACTAGCCGGGCGGGGCAATGAGCAGTTCTTC
CASSLIFFRLAGRGNEQFF
>NA|TRBV5-1|TRBJ1-4
TGCGCCAGCAGCTTGGCGTCAGGGCTGGATGAAAAACTGTTTTTT
CASSLASGLDEKLFF
>TRBD1|TRBV18|TRBJ1-1
TGTGCCAGCTCACTCGGACAGGGGAACACTGAAGCTTTCTTT
CASSLGQGNTEAFF
>TRBD2|TRBV10-3|TRBJ2-1
TGTGCCATCAGTTTAGCGGGCTACAATGAGCAGTTCTTC
CAISLAGYNEQFF
>TRBD1|TRBV10-3|TRBJ2-7
TGTGCCATCAGCTGGGGACAGGGAAAAAACGAGCAGTACTTC
CAISWGQGKNEQYF
>TRBD1|TRBV7-2|TRBJ1-2
TGTGCCAGCAGCTTAGCAGGGACAGGGTCCGACTATGGCTACACCTTC
CASSLAGTGSDYGYTF
>TRBD2|TRBV7-2|TRBJ2-5
TGTGCCAGCAGCTTAGCGGGGGCTAGCGGGGAGACCCAGTACTTC
CASSLAGASGETQYF
>NA|TRBV5-6|TRBJ1-1
TGTGCCAGCAGCTTGAGGACAGTAATGCTGAACACTGAAGCTTTCTTT
CASSLRTVMLNTEAFF
>NA|TRBV29-1|TRBJ2-3
TGCAGCGGTGCGTTCACAGATACGCAGTATTTT
CSGAFTDTQYF